This TCR beta chain was profiled in a study of T-cell memory formation after mild COVID-19. Whole-study results and caveats: Whereas later expanders leaned CD4+, clones contracting day 15 to 85 showed a balanced CD4/CD8 makeup. Shrinking CD4+ clones were chiefly CM and EM; CD8+ ones were chiefly EMRA. Within pre-infection memory, some responding clones were found, suggesting cross-reactive memory joined.

This clonotype was seen only a few times. Antigen specificity is unknown. From 5'RACE with constant-segment primers came TCR alpha and TCR beta cDNA libraries that carried sample barcodes and UMIs. A single record per CDR3 protein comes from TCRdb applying MiXCR to the 5' RACE reads. The table has more than 110,000 distinct CDR3 sequences, around 15% seen once. This receptor was taken from an adult woman who had mild COVID-19 (a few samples of this study predate the infection). Cell type and time point are not known. The sample taken for sequencing was PBMCs or a T cell subset sorted from them (not recorded which).

CDR3 DNA: TGTGCCAGCAGCGTAGGAGGCAGCGGGACAGCCGGGGAGCTGTTTTTT. Its translation: CASSVGGSGTAGELFF. V is TRBV9 and J is TRBJ2-2, with D perhaps assigned TRBD1 or TRBD2 (7 bases each). The CDR3 is 16 residues long. The V gene lost 0 bases and the J gene lost 6 bases, with 15 bases spanning the gap. Germline assignment: CDR1 SGDLS and CDR2 YYNGEE.